This record covers a single TCR beta chain. Per the authors' pipeline: Reference gene primer amplification yielded estimated nucleated cell counts. Only in-frame clones appear in the TCRdb table, and some are missing; sequencing was by immunoSEQ multiplex PCR. The V and J calls and the clone size are those of that table, but D and trimming were determined from the DNA. The data hold 150,000 or so clones, with about 89% observed a single time. These data come from a study of blood T cell repertoires in COVID-19. Study details: Collection of acute and convalescent COVID-19 samples took place in the United States, Italy and Spain. The analysed material was cDNA or gDNA that came from T cells, B-cell-depleted T cells, or PBMCs.

The CDR3 consists of 12 residues. Germline CDR1 and CDR2: MDHEN and SYDVKM. The V gene end was trimmed by 9 bases and the J gene end by 7 bases; junction bases not matched to a gene: 7. V and J are TRBV28 and TRBJ1-2; 8 nucleotides match TRBD1. The sequenced sample consisted of peripheral blood. This TCR came from a man between 50 and 59 years old with acute or convalescent COVID-19. CDR3 nucleotides: TGTGCCAGTAATCCCAGGGGGCCTGGCTACACCTTC. Protein sequence: CASNPRGPGYTF.